These 18 T cell receptor beta chains share one sample of origin, sequenced in a study of identical twins (TCRdb year 2016). Library construction relied on 5' RACE. Sequencing relied on an Illumina HiSeq 2000. TCRdb reran the public reads through fastp at Q25 and MiXCR, keeping productive beta chains. When rows share a CDR3 protein, they turn into one entry using the most common DNA and genes. A total of a few hundred thousand distinct CDR3 sequences appear in this sample, under 8.5% of them only once. Approximately 14% of the sample is in the top ten clones. These data also formed part of another study, on T cells expressing NK-cell markers.

Input material: CD8+ T cells sorted from blood. These receptors came from a woman aged 18-35 years in good health.

The rearrangement uses TRBV7-6 and TRBJ1-5; maybe TRBD1 (5 bases). The CDR3 is 17 residues long. The V end lost 1 base, the J end lost 6 bases, and 19 bases lay between the germline ends. Germline CDR1 and CDR2: SGHVS and FNYEAQ. Here the CDR3 reads CASSLGPSTGQGQPQHF. As DNA, the CDR3 is TGTGCCAGCAGCTTAGGCCCCTCAACGGGGCAGGGTCAGCCCCAGCATTTT.

The chain carries TRBV20-1 and TRBJ2-7; TRBD1 matches 9 bases. This CDR3 comprises 12 residues. Germline V gene data show CDR1 as DFQATT and CDR2 as SNEGSKA (reference sequence). With V trimmed by 7 bases and J by 6 bases, 7 bases remained unmatched. The CDR3 region has the DNA TGCAGTGGGAGACAGGGGGTTGGCGAGCAGTACTTC. Translation: CSGRQGVGEQYF.

This clonotype has only a few counts. The gene calls are TRBV6-5 and TRBJ2-1, with 8 bases matching TRBD2. The CDR3 loop spans 15 amino acids. The germline V gene has CDR1 MNHEY and CDR2 SVGAGI. V shed 4 bases, J shed 5 bases, and the junction held 7 bases outside the gene matches. The CDR3 spells CASSSGLAQDNEQFF. CDR3 bases: TGTGCCAGCAGTTCCGGACTAGCCCAGGACAATGAGCAGTTCTTC.

The rearrangement joins TRBV12-3 or TRBV12-4 to TRBJ1-6; TRBD1 aligns across 8 bases. There are 14 residues in the CDR3. The V segment lost 10 bases and the J segment 8 bases; nucleotides outside the gene matches: 10. The CDR3 DNA is TGTGCCATCTCTCAGGGGGCACATTATTCACCCCTCCACTTT. Translation: CAISQGAHYSPLHF.

This clonotype was seen ten or more times. V gene TRBV9 combines with J gene TRBJ2-1; D unclear. The germline V gene has CDR1 SGDLS and CDR2 YYNGEE. Trimming cost V 3 bases and J 9 bases, with 16 bases left between them. The CDR3 contains 14 residues. The CDR3 coding sequence is TGTGCCAGCAGCGCCCCTGGTGGATTGGTTGAGCAGTTCTTC. Protein sequence: CASSAPGGLVEQFF.

The V gene is TRBV27, the J gene TRBJ1-5; 7 positions match TRBD1. V lost 7 bases to trimming and J lost 5 bases; unmatched junction nucleotides: 11. Germline V gives CDR1 MNHEY, CDR2 SMNVEV (reference sequence). This CDR3 comprises 15 residues. The CDR3, as DNA: TGTGCCAGCACCGAATCCTCAGGGGGTGATCAGCCCCAGCATTTT. This encodes CASTESSGGDQPQHF.

The chain combines TRBV27 with TRBJ2-7; no reliable D call. There are 15 residues in the CDR3. In germline, CDR1 is MNHEY, CDR2 SMNVEV (reference sequence). The V end lost 4 bases, the J end lost 3 bases, and 16 bases lay between the germline ends. CDR3: CASSYASANDYEQYF. CDR3 DNA sequence: TGTGCCAGCAGTTATGCTAGTGCCAACGACTACGAGCAGTACTTC.

Only a few counts were recorded for this clonotype. The J gene is TRBJ2-1, the V gene TRBV19; D may be TRBD2 (6 bases). Trimming stripped 6 bases from V and 5 bases from J, with 14 bases between. Germline CDR1 LNHDA, CDR2 SQIVND (reference sequence). The CDR3 has 14 amino acids. The CDR3 loop reads CASSLRLGDNEQFF. Written as DNA, the CDR3 is TGTGCCAGTAGCCTCCGACTAGGCGACAATGAGCAGTTCTTC.

The sample holds a few counts of this clonotype. V and J are TRBV14 and TRBJ2-7; unclear D gene. Trimming shortened V by 1 base and J by 6 bases, and 10 bases separated the two germline ends. Germline CDR1 and CDR2: SGHDN and FVKESK. There are 13 residues in the CDR3. In DNA, the CDR3 is TGTGCCAGCAGCCAAGGTCCCAATGCCGAGCAGTACTTC. Amino acids: CASSQGPNAEQYF.

This clonotype was seen a handful of times. The chain recombines TRBV7-6 with TRBJ2-7, with TRBD2 identical over 7 bases. After removal of 1 base from V and 2 bases from J, the junction contained 5 bases not matched to a gene. This CDR3 has 15 residues. Germline-derived CDR1 and CDR2 are SGHVS and FNYEAQ. The CDR3, as DNA: TGTGCCAGCAGCTTAGGTGGGGGGGGACCCTACGAGCAGTACTTC. This encodes CASSLGGGGPYEQYF.

This clonotype was observed a few times. The chain couples TRBV27 to TRBJ1-5; D gene ambiguous. In germline, CDR1 is MNHEY, CDR2 SMNVEV (reference sequence). Between the trimmed V and J ends, which lost 6 bases and 0 bases, there was a span of 9 bases. CDR3 length equals 14 residues. Written as DNA, the CDR3 is TGTGCCAGCAGCCCCGCGGATAGCAATCAGCCCCAGCATTTT. This gives the protein CASSPADSNQPQHF.

This clonotype was found many times. The chain carries TRBV29-1 and TRBJ2-7; 7 bases match TRBD2. The germline V gene has CDR1 SQVTM and CDR2 ANQGSEA. The V and J ends lost 4 bases and 2 bases, in that order; junction bases with no gene match: 5. This CDR3 spans 13 amino acids. CDR3 residues: CSVVREFPYEQYF. The CDR3 nucleotides read TGCAGCGTTGTGCGGGAGTTCCCCTACGAGCAGTACTTC.

This sequence joins TRBV5-1 and TRBJ2-7; no definite D call. The V end lost 0 bases, the J end lost 5 bases, and 21 bases lay between the germline ends. The length of the CDR3 is 17 residues. Germline lookup yields CDR1 SGHRS and CDR2 YFSETQ. The CDR3 DNA is TGCGCCAGCAGCTTGGGAGTGGGCAGCCCCAGGCGGAACGAGCAGTACTTC. The encoded protein is CASSLGVGSPRRNEQYF. Full variable domain (remainder filled in from reference TRBV5-1 and TRBJ2-7): KAGVTQTPRYLIKTRGQQVTLSCSPISGHRSVSWYQQTPGQGLQFLFEYFSETQRNKGNFPGRFSGRQFSNSRSEMNVSTLELGDSALYLCASSLGVGSPRRNEQYFGPGTRLTVT.

This clonotype was counted between two and nine times. The chain combines TRBV27 with TRBJ2-2; D is perhaps TRBD2 (6 bases). From germline, CDR1 is MNHEY and CDR2 SMNVEV (reference sequence). The CDR3 is made up of 16 amino acids. Trimming removed 3 bases at V and 5 bases at J, with 16 bases between. DNA of the CDR3: TGTGCCAGCAGTTTGTTCCGGAGGGGTCGAACCGGGGAGCTGTTTTTT. Translated: CASSLFRRGRTGELFF.

In its sample, this clonotype was seen many times. The CDR3 here is CATAPSGSLTDTQYF. Here the CDR3 DNA reads TGTGCCACAGCACCTAGCGGGAGTTTGACAGATACGCAGTATTTT. The V call is TRBV12-3 or TRBV12-4, the J call TRBJ2-3; 10 nucleotides line up with TRBD2. The CDR3 runs to 15 residues. V was clipped by 10 bases and J by 3 bases; unmatched bases: 10.

Only a few counts were recorded for this clonotype. This chain uses TRBV12-3 or TRBV12-4 with TRBJ1-1, with unresolved D. The CDR3 contains 14 residues. The V and J ends lost 8 bases and 3 bases respectively, with 16 bases between them. The chain's CDR3 is CASRGLRTYTEAFF. In DNA form, the CDR3 reads TGTGCCAGCCGTGGGCTAAGGACCTACACTGAAGCTTTCTTT.

This clonotype was observed many times. The rearrangement uses TRBV9 and TRBJ2-1; 8 nucleotides line up with TRBD2. The CDR3 consists of 16 residues. Losses at the gene ends were 0 bases for V and 4 bases for J; bases not matched to a gene: 6. Looked up from germline, CDR1 is SGDLS and CDR2 is YYNGEE. The CDR3 DNA reads as TGTGCCAGCAGCGTAGCCCTCAGCGGGGGTTACAATGAGCAGTTCTTC. Translation gives CASSVALSGGYNEQFF.

The rearrangement links TRBV5-4 to TRBJ1-2; D gene ambiguous. The CDR3 runs to 15 residues. V was trimmed by 2 bases and J by 10 bases, leaving 21 bases between them. CDR1 is SGHNT, CDR2 YYREEE, per germline (reference sequence). CDR3 sequence (DNA): TGTGCCAGCAGCTTTCAGACCGGAGGGTCCTCGGCCTACACCTTC. Amino acids: CASSFQTGGSSAYTF.